This T cell receptor (beta chain) comes out of a study of diagnostic markers for celiac disease. In terms of frequency, this clonotype is large. TCRdb reworked the reads into one entry per CDR3 protein, no DNA. This sample lists roughly 800 distinct CDR3 sequences; its ten largest clones have approximately 22%. The CDR3 runs 14 residues. Germline loops: CDR1 ENHRY, CDR2 SYGVKD. This sequence joins TRBV10-3 and TRBJ2-1; TCRdb names TRBD1, which stays unverified in the absence of DNA. The TCR was taken from a human donor. This table probably holds off-target reads from a library built for another chain. The sample comprised either unsorted cells or a sorted T cell fraction (not recorded which). The CDR3 is CAITGTGDYNEQFF.